The 6 T cell receptor beta chains given below trace back to one sample, sequenced in a study of early T cells in non-severe SARS-CoV-2 infection (dated by TCRdb to the early 2020s). Library construction relied on 5' RACE. For sequencing, a NextSeq 500 was employed. The public sequencing data were trimmed at Q25 with fastp and processed into clonotypes with MiXCR by TCRdb, which kept only in-frame beta chains. Every entry covers one CDR3 protein and lists the most common genes and DNA from its rows. Recorded for this sample are 50,000 to 85,000 distinct CDR3 sequences; approximately 9.1% of them occurred a single time. Roughly 3.2% of the sample is taken by the ten largest. Input material: whole blood. The receptors were gathered from an adult who was a healthcare worker with PCR-confirmed SARS-CoV-2 infection or an uninfected control (not recorded which).

J is TRBJ1-1 and V is TRBV6-4; D ambiguous. Germline CDR1 is MRHNA and CDR2 is SNTAGT. V lost 8 bases and J 5 bases, leaving 15 bases between the germline ends. The CDR3 spans 13 residues. The CDR3 sequence is CASSYDGGTEAFF. CDR3 bases: TGTGCCAGCTCATATGACGGCGGAACTGAAGCTTTCTTT.

At least ten counts were recorded for this clonotype. The chain carries TRBV27 and TRBJ1-1, with 9 bases lining up with TRBD1. There are 17 residues in the CDR3. Germline CDR1 is MNHEY and CDR2 is SMNVEV (reference sequence). The ends lost 8 bases at V and 0 bases at J; junction bases unmatched: 13. This CDR3 is CASRTGPGTGLNTEAFF. In DNA form, the CDR3 reads TGTGCCAGCCGTACGGGGCCCGGGACAGGGCTGAACACTGAAGCTTTCTTT.

This chain connects TRBV7-8 to TRBJ2-2, with D possibly being TRBD1 (6 bases). From germline, CDR1 is SGHVS and CDR2 FQNEAQ. The CDR3 is 15 residues long. Trimming cost V 6 bases and J 0 bases, with 11 bases left between them. Written as DNA, the CDR3 is TGTGCCAGCAGGAGGACAGTCGCGAACACCGGGGAGCTGTTTTTT. Its translation: CASRRTVANTGELFF.

This clonotype has only a few counts. The rearrangement uses TRBV6-5 and TRBJ2-7; possibly TRBD2 for D (5 bases). Germline loops: CDR1 MNHEY, CDR2 SVGAGI. The CDR3 runs to 14 residues. Trimming cost V 0 bases and J 5 bases, with 11 bases left between them. The CDR3 nucleotides are TGTGCCAGCAGTTACTCGATGGCCGGGGACGAGCAGTACTTC. It specifies CASSYSMAGDEQYF.

As regards this clonotype: The germline gene is not matched at one end of the junction; a read error may be the cause. This chain uses TRBV20-1 with TRBJ2-3; 9 positions agree with TRBD2. Germline lookup yields CDR1 DFQATT and CDR2 SNEGSKA (reference sequence). The CDR3 totals 13 residues. The CDR3 DNA reads as TGCAGTGCTCGCGGGACTAGCATAGATACGCAGTATTTT. This encodes CSARGTSIDTQYF.

This clonotype was observed at least ten times. The chain links TRBV7-7 to TRBJ2-3; D is undetermined. The CDR3 spans 15 residues. Germline values: CDR1 SSHAT, CDR2 FNYEAQ (reference sequence). V lost 1 base and J lost 0, with 8 bases in between. CDR3: CASSLDLGSTDTQYF. CDR3 nucleotide sequence: TGTGCCAGCAGCTTAGACCTGGGGAGCACAGATACGCAGTATTTT.